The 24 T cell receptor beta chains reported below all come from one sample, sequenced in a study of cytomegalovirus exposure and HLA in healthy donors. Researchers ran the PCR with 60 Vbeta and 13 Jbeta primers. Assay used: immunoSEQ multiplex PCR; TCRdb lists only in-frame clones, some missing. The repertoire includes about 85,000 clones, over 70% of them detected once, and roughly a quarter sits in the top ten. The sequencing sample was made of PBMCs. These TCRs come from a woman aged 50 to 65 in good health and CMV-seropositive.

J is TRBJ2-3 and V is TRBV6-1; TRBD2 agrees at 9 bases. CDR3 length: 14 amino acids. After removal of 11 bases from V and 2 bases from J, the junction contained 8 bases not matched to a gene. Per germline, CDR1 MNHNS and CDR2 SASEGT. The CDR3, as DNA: TGTGCCCACGGCCTAGCGGGACTCACAGATACGCAGTATTTT. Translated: CAHGLAGLTDTQYF.

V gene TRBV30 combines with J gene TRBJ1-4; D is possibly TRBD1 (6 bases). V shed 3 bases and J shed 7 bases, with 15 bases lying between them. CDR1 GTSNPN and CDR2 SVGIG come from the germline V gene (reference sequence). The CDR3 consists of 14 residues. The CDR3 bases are TGTGCCTGGAGCGCCAGGGGAGTTCGTGAAAAACTGTTTTTT. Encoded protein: CAWSARGVREKLFF.

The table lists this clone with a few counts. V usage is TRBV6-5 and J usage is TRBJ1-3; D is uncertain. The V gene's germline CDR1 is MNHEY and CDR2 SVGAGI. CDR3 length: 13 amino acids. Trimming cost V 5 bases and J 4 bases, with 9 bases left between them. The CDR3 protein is CASSLDGGNTIYF. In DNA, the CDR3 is TGTGCCAGCAGTCTCGACGGGGGAAACACCATATATTTT.

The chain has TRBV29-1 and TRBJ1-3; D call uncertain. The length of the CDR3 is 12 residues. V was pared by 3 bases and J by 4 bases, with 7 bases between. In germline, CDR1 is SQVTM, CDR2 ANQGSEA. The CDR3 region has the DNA TGCAGCGTTGATGGGCAGGGAAACACCATATATTTT. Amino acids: CSVDGQGNTIYF.

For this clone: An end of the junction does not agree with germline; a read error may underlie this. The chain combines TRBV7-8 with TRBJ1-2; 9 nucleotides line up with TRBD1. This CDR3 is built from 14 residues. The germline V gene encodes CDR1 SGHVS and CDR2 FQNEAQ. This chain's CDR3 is CASSQTGGVYAYTF. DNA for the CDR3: TGTGCCAGCAGCCAGACAGGGGGAGTTTATGCCTACACCTTC.

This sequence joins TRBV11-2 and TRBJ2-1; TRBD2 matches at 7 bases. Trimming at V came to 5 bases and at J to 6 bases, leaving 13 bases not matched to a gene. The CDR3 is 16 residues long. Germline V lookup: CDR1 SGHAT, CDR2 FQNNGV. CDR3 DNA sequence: TGTGCCAGCAGCCCAGTCCCCAGCGGGACTCGCAATGAGCAGTTCTTC. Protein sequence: CASSPVPSGTRNEQFF.

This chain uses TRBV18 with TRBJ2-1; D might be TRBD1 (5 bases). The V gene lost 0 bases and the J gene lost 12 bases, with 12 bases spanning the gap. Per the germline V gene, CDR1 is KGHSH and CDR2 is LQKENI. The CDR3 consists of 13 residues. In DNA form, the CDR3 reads TGTGCCAGCTCACCACCGACAGCTGAGTCGCAGTTCTTC. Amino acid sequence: CASSPPTAESQFF.

CDR3 sequence: CASSVQPAGGAGGANVLTF. The DNA for the CDR3 is TGTGCCAGCAGCGTGCAACCTGCAGGGGGTGCGGGAGGGGCCAACGTCCTGACTTTC. The chain joins TRBV9 to TRBJ2-6; possible D gene TRBD1, 7 bases. Germline V CDR1 and CDR2: SGDLS, YYNGEE. The CDR3 has 19 amino acids. V was cut by 2 bases and J by 4 bases, with 22 bases left in between.

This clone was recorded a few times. The CDR3 DNA reads TGCAGTGCTAGAGATCAGCGAGCTTTCTTT. Protein product: CSARDQRAFF. The chain recombines TRBV20-1 with TRBJ1-1; D is undetermined. Germline CDR1 reads DFQATT; CDR2 reads SNEGSKA (reference sequence). V lost 0 bases and J lost 10, with 6 bases in between. The CDR3 runs to 10 residues.

CDR3 sequence reads: CASIPTGPQHF. CDR3 nucleotides: TGTGCCAGCATACCAACAGGGCCCCAGCATTTT. V is TRBV7-2 and J is TRBJ1-5; tentatively, D is TRBD1 (5 bases). The CDR3 length is 11 residues. The V gene's germline CDR1 is SGHTA and CDR2 FQGNSA. Deletions cut 7 bases from V and 9 bases from J, with 10 bases between.

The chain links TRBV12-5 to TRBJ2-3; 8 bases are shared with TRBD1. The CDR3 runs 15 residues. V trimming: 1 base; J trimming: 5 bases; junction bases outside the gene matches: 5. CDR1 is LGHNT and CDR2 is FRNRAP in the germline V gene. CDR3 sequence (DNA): TGTGCTAGTGGTTTGGGGCAGGGGGCGCGAGATACGCAGTATTTT. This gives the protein CASGLGQGARDTQYF.

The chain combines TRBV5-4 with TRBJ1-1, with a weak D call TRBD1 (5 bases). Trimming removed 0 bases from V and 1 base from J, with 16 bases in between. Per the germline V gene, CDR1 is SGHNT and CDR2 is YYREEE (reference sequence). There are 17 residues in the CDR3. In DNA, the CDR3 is TGTGCCAGCAGCTTGGAGGAGTGGGGCCGAACGAACACTGAAGCTTTCTTT. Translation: CASSLEEWGRTNTEAFF.

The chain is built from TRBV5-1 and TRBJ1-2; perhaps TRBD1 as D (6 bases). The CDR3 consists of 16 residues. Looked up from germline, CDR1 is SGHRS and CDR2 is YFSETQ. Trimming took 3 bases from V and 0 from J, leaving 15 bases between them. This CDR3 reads CASSSSWGPPNYGYTF. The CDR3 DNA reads TGCGCCAGCAGCTCCTCGTGGGGGCCTCCTAACTATGGCTACACCTTC.

CDR3 protein: CASSVERGGGVASDTQYF. The CDR3 DNA reads as TGTGCCAGCAGCGTAGAAAGGGGCGGGGGAGTCGCTAGTGATACGCAGTATTTT. This sequence joins TRBV9 and TRBJ2-3, with 7 bases aligning to TRBD2. Trimming cost V 0 bases and J 6 bases; bases outside gene matches: 16. This CDR3 region has 18 residues. CDR1 and CDR2 (germline): SGDLS, YYNGEE.

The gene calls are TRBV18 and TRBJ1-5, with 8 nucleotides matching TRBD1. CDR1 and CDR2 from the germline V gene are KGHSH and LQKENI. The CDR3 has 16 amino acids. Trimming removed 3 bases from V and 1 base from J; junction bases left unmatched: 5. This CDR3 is CASSPSWTGSNQPQHF. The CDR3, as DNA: TGTGCCAGCTCACCGAGTTGGACAGGGAGCAATCAGCCCCAGCATTTT.

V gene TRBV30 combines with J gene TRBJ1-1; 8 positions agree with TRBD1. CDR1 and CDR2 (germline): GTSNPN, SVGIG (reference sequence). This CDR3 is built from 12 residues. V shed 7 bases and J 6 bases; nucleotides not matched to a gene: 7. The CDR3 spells CASDRGIAEAFF. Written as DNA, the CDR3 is TGTGCCTCAGACAGGGGAATCGCTGAAGCTTTCTTT. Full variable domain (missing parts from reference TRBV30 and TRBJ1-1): SQTIHQWPATLVQPVGSPLSLECTVEGTSNPNLYWYRQAAGRGLQLLFYSVGIGQISSEVPQNLSASRPQDRQFILSSKKLLLSDSGFYLCASDRGIAEAFFGQGTRLTVV.

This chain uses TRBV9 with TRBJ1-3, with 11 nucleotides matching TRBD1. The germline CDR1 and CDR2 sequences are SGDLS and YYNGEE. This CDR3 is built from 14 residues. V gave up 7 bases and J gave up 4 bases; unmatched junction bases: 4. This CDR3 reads CASGQGAKGNTIYF. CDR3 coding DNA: TGTGCCAGCGGACAGGGGGCAAAGGGAAACACCATATATTTT.

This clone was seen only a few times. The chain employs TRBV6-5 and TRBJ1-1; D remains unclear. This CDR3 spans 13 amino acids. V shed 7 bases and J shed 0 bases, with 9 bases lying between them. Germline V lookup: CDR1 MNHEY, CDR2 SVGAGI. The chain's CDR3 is CASTRGLNTEAFF. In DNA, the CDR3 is TGTGCCAGCACACGAGGTTTGAACACTGAAGCTTTCTTT.

DNA for the CDR3: TGCAGCGTTGAACGGGACAGGAGCTCTGGAAACACCATATATTTT. Encoded protein: CSVERDRSSGNTIYF. The chain carries TRBV29-1 and TRBJ1-3; 8 bases line up with TRBD1. The V and J ends lost 2 bases and 0 bases, in that order; junction bases with no gene match: 3. CDR1 is SQVTM, CDR2 ANQGSEA, per germline. The CDR3 spans 15 residues.

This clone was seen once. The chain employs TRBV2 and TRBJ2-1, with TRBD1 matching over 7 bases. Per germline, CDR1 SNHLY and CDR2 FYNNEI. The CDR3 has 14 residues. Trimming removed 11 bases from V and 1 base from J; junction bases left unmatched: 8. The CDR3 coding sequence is TGTGCCTCCCGAGAGGGGGCGTCCTACAATGAGCAGTTCTTC. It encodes CASREGASYNEQFF.

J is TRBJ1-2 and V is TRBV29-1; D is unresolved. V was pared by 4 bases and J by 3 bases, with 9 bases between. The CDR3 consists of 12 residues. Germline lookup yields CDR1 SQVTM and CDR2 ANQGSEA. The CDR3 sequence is CSVASPYYGYTF. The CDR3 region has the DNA TGCAGCGTTGCCTCTCCTTACTATGGCTACACCTTC. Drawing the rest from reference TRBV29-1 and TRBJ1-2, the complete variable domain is SAVISQKPSRDICQRGTSLTIQCQVDSQVTMMFWYRQQPGQSLTLIATANQGSEATYESGFVIDKFPISRPNLTFSTLTVSNMSPEDSSIYLCSVASPYYGYTFGSGTRLTVV.

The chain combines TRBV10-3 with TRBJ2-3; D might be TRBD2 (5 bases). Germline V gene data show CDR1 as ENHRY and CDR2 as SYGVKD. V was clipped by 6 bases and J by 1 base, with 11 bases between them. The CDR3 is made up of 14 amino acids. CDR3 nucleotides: TGTGCCATCAGAAAAGGTAGCGGCACAGATACGCAGTATTTT. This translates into CAIRKGSGTDTQYF.

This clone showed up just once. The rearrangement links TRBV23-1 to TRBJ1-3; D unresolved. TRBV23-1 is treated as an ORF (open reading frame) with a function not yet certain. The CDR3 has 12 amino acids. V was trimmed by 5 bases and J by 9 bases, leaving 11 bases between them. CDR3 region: CASSIRDCTIYF. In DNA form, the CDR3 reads TGCGCCAGCAGTATAAGAGACTGCACCATATATTTT.

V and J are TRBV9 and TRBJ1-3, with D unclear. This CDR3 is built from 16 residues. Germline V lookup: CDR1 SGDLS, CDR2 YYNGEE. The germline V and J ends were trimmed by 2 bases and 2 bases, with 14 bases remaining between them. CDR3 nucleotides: TGTGCCAGCAGCGTCGGGCGGGCGAGGACTGGAAACACCATATATTTT. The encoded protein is CASSVGRARTGNTIYF. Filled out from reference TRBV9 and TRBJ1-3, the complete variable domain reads DSGVTQTPKHLITATGQRVTLRCSPRSGDLSVYWYQQSLDQGLQFLIQYYNGEERAKGNILERFSAQQFPDLHSELNLSSLELGDSALYFCASSVGRARTGNTIYFGEGSWLTVV.